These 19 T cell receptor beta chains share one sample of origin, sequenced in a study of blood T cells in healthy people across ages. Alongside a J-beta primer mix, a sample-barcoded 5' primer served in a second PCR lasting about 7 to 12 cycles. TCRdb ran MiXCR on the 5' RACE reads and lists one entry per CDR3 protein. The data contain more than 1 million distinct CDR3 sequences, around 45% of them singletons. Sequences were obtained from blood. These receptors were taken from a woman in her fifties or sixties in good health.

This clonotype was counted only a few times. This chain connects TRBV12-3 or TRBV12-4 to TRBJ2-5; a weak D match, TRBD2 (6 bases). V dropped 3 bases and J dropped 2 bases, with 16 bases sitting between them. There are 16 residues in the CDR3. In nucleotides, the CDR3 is TGTGCCAGCAGTTTGGTTGACCTAGCGTATCAAGAGACCCAGTACTTC. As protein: CASSLVDLAYQETQYF.

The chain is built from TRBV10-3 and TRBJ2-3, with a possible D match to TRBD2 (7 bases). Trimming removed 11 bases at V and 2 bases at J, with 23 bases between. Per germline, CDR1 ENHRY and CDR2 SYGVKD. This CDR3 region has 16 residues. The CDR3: CAVNPGGGGITDTQYF. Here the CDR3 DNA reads TGTGCCGTCAATCCTGGGGGCGGGGGTATCACAGATACGCAGTATTTT.

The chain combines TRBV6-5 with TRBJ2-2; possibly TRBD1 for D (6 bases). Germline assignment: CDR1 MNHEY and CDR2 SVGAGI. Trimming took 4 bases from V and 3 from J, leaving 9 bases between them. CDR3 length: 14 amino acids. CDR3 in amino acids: CASSLTGYTGELFF. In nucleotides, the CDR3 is TGTGCCAGCAGTTTGACAGGTTACACCGGGGAGCTGTTTTTT.

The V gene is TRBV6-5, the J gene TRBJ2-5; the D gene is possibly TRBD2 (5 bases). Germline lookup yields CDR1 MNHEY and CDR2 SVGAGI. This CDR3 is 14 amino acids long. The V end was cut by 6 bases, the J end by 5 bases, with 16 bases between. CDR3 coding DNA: TGTGCCAGCAGCGACGGACTGAATGGTGAGACCCAGTACTTC. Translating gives CASSDGLNGETQYF.

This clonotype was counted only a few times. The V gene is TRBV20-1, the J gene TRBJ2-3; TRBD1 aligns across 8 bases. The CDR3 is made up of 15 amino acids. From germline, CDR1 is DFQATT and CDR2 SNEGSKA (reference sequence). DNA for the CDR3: TGCGGGGGGACAGGCTTATCCGGGGTCGCAGATACGCAGTATTTT. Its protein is CGGTGLSGVADTQYF.

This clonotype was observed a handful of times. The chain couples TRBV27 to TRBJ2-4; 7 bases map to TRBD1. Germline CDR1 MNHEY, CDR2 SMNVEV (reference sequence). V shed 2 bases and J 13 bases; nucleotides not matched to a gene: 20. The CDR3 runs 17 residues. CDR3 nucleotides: TGTGCCAGCAGTTTACAACTGAGGACAGGATCAATGGGAGAGCAGTACTTC. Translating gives CASSLQLRTGSMGEQYF.

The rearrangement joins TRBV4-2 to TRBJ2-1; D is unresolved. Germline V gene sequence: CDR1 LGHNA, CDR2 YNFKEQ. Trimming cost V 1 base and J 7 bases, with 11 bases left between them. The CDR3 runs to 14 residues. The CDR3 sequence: CASSQGGGVNEQFF. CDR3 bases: TGTGCCAGCAGCCAAGGGGGTGGAGTTAATGAGCAGTTCTTC.

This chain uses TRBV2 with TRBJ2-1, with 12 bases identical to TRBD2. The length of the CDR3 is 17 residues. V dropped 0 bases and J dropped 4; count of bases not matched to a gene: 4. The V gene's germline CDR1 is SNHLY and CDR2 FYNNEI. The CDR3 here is CASSEALLAGGYNEQFF. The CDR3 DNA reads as TGTGCCAGCAGTGAAGCGCTTCTAGCGGGGGGGTACAATGAGCAGTTCTTC.

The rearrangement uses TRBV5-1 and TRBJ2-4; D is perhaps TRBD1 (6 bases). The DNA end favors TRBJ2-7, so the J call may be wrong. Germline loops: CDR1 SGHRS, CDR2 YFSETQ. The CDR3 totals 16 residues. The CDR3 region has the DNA TGCGCCAGCAGCTTGTTCTCCCGGGACAACCCGTACGAGCAGTACTTC. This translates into CASSLFSRDNPYEQYF.

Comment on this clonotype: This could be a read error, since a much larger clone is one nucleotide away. The CDR3 loop reads CASSEASGMVETQYF. The DNA for the CDR3 is TGTGCCAGCAGTGAAGCTAGCGGGATGGTTGAGACCCAGTACTTC. The chain combines TRBV25-1 with TRBJ2-5; 9 nucleotides align to TRBD2. The CDR3 totals 15 residues. Germline loops: CDR1 MGHDK, CDR2 SYGVNS. The trim removed 2 bases at V and 5 bases at J, leaving 6 bases unmatched.

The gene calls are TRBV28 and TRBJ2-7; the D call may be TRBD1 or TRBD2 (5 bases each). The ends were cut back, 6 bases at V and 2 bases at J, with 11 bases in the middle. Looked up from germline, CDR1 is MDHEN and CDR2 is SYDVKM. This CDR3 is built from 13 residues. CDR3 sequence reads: CASREGPAYEQYF. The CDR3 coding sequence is TGTGCCAGCAGAGAGGGGCCTGCCTACGAGCAGTACTTC. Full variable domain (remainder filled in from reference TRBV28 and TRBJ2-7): DVKVTQSSRYLVKRTGEKVFLECVQDMDHENMFWYRQDPGLGLRLIYFSYDVKMKEKGDIPEGYSVSREKKERFSLILESASTNQTSMYLCASREGPAYEQYFGPGTRLTVT.

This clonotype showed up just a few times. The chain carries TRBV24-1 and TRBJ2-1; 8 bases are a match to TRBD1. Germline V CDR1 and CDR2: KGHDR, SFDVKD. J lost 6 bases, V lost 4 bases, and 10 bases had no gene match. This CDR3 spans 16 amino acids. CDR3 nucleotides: TGTGCCACCAGTGACCAAGGGACAGGTGGGGGCAATGAGCAGTTCTTC. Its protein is CATSDQGTGGGNEQFF.

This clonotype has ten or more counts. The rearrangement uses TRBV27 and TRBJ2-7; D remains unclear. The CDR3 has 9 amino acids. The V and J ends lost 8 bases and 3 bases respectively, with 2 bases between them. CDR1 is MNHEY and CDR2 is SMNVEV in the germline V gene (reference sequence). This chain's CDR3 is CASGYEQYF. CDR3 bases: TGTGCCAGCGGCTACGAGCAGTACTTC.

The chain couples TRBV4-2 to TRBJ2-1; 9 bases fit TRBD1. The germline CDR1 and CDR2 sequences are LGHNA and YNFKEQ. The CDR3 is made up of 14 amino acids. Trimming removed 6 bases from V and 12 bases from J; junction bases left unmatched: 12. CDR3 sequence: CASSTIGTGNSQFF. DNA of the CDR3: TGTGCCAGCAGTACTATAGGGACAGGGAACTCGCAGTTCTTC.

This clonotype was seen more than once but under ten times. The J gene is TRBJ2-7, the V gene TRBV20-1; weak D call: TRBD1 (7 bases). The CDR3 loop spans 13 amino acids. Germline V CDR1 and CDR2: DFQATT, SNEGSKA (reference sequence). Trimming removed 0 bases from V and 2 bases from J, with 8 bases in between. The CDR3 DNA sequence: TGCAGTGCTAGAGACAGGGGGGCCTACGAGCAGTACTTC. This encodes CSARDRGAYEQYF.

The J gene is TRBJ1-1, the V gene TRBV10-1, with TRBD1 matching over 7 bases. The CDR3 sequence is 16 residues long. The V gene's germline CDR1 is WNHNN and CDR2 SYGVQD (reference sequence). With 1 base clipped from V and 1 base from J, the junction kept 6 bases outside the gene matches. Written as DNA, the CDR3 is TGCGCCAGCAGTGAGTTTCTTGGGACAGCGAACACTGAAGCTTTCTTT. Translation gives CASSEFLGTANTEAFF.

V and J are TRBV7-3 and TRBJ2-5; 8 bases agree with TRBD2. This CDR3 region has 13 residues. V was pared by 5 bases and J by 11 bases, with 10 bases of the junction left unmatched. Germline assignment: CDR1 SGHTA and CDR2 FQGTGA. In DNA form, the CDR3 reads TGTGCCAGCAGCAACCCCGCCGGGGGGGAGCAGTACTTC. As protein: CASSNPAGGEQYF.

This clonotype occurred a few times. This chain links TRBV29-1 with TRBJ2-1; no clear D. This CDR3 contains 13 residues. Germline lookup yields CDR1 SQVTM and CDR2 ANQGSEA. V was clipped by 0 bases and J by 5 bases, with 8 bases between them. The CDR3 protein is CSVEDTLHNEQFF. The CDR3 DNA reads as TGCAGCGTTGAAGATACGCTGCACAATGAGCAGTTCTTC.

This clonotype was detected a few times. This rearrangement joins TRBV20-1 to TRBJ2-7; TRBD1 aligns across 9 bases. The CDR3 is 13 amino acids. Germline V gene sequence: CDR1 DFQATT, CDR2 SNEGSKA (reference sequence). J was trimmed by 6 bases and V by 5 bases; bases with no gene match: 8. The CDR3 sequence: CSAYGTGRREQYF. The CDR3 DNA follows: TGCAGTGCTTATGGGACAGGGAGGCGCGAGCAGTACTTC.